One and the same sample provided the 10 T cell receptor beta chains below, sequenced in a study of cytomegalovirus exposure and HLA in healthy donors. The study ran its PCR with 60 Vbeta and 13 Jbeta primers. Here immunoSEQ multiplex PCR was the method, and the copy in TCRdb shows in-frame clones only, minus some. The table shows over 100,000 clones, with approximately 8.9% occurring only once. The sequenced sample consisted of PBMCs. All receptors derive from a middle-aged woman in good health and CMV-seropositive.

The chain joins TRBV21-1 to TRBJ1-2. TRBV21-1 is reported as a pseudogene. This CDR3 region has 15 residues. The CDR3 is CASSKEMNGVYGYTF. The CDR3 nucleotides are TGTGCCAGCAGCAAAGAAATGAACGGGGTTTACGGCTACACCTTC.

In this sample, this clone turned up many times. The V call is TRBV6-1, the J call TRBJ1-1; no firm D call. The V end was cut by 2 bases, the J end by 3 bases, with 4 bases between. CDR3 length equals 12 residues. Germline CDR1 MNHNS, CDR2 SASEGT. CDR3 DNA: TGTGCCAGCAGTGAACGGTACACTGAAGCTTTCTTT. It yields the protein CASSERYTEAFF.

This clone has just a few counts. The rearrangement uses TRBV2 and TRBJ2-3, with D unresolved. Deletions cut 7 bases from V and 2 bases from J, with 10 bases between. Germline CDR1 and CDR2: SNHLY and FYNNEI. The CDR3 is made up of 13 amino acids. The CDR3: CASNSGFTDTQYF. Here the CDR3 DNA reads TGTGCCAGCAACAGTGGTTTCACAGATACGCAGTATTTT.

This chain connects TRBV2 to TRBJ1-5; 7 bases agree with TRBD1. Germline V lookup: CDR1 SNHLY, CDR2 FYNNEI. V gave up 7 bases and J gave up 3 bases; unmatched junction bases: 3. The CDR3 is made up of 13 amino acids. The CDR3 nucleotides read TGTGCCAGCAATACAGGGGTCAATCAGCCCCAGCATTTT. Its translation: CASNTGVNQPQHF.

The chain employs TRBV10-3 and TRBJ1-2; perhaps TRBD1 as D (6 bases). Germline CDR1 ENHRY, CDR2 SYGVKD. The CDR3 consists of 14 residues. The V and J ends lost 0 bases and 7 bases respectively, with 12 bases between them. The CDR3 reads CAISESGGRSGYTF. The CDR3 DNA reads TGTGCCATCAGTGAGTCGGGGGGGCGGAGTGGCTACACCTTC.

The gene calls are TRBV5-1 and TRBJ1-2; D is unresolved. The germline V and J ends were trimmed by 1 base and 2 bases, with 15 bases remaining between them. Germline V gene data show CDR1 as SGHRS and CDR2 as YFSETQ. The CDR3 extends over 16 amino acids. The CDR3 nucleotides read TGCGCCAGCAGCTTGACCTTCAGGAGGGAAAACTATGGCTACACCTTC. Its translation is CASSLTFRRENYGYTF.

About this clone itself: The sample has other DNA sequences that encode this CDR3 too. The chain links TRBV19 to TRBJ2-5; 11 bases line up with TRBD2. Per the germline V gene, CDR1 is LNHDA and CDR2 is SQIVND (reference sequence). Trimming removed 5 bases from V and 6 bases from J; junction bases left unmatched: 8. The CDR3 has 15 residues. The CDR3 nucleotides read TGTGCCAGTAGTCTCACTAGCGGGGGAAGAAAGACCCAGTACTTC. It specifies CASSLTSGGRKTQYF.

This clone was detected only a few times. This chain connects TRBV5-1 to TRBJ2-1; 11 positions match TRBD1. The V gene's germline CDR1 is SGHRS and CDR2 YFSETQ. The CDR3 sequence is 16 residues long. Losses at the gene ends were 0 bases for V and 9 bases for J; bases not matched to a gene: 8. CDR3 sequence (DNA): TGCGCCAGCAGCTTGGCTGGACAGGGGGCGCGGAGTGAGCAGTTCTTC. It is translated as CASSLAGQGARSEQFF. The full variable domain, its missing parts supplied by reference TRBV5-1 and TRBJ2-1, is KAGVTQTPRYLIKTRGQQVTLSCSPISGHRSVSWYQQTPGQGLQFLFEYFSETQRNKGNFPGRFSGRQFSNSRSEMNVSTLELGDSALYLCASSLAGQGARSEQFFGPGTRLTVL.

This clone occurred a few times. The rearrangement joins TRBV19 to TRBJ2-5, with D perhaps matching TRBD2 (6 bases). V was trimmed by 5 bases and J by 9 bases, leaving 22 bases between them. Germline V gives CDR1 LNHDA, CDR2 SQIVND (reference sequence). There are 15 residues in the CDR3. The CDR3 reads CASSRRTTSMEAQYF. The CDR3, as DNA: TGTGCCAGTAGTCGGCGGACTACTTCGATGGAGGCCCAGTACTTC.

This chain uses TRBV19 with TRBJ2-5; TRBD2 matches 11 bases. V lost 5 bases and J lost 4; bases outside the gene matches: 6. The CDR3 totals 15 residues. From germline, CDR1 is LNHDA and CDR2 SQIVND (reference sequence). CDR3 nucleotides: TGTGCCAGTAGTCACCTAGCGGGGGGTGGAGAGACCCAGTACTTC. Translating gives CASSHLAGGGETQYF. Using reference TRBV19 and TRBJ2-5 for the parts outside the CDR3, the full variable domain is DGGITQSPKYLFRKEGQNVTLSCEQNLNHDAMYWYRQDPGQGLRLIYYSQIVNDFQKGDIAEGYSVSREKKESFPLTVTSAQKNPTAFYLCASSHLAGGGETQYFGPGTRLLVL.